The present TCR beta chain was sequenced within a study of beta chain features in type 1 diabetes. Study-level background: Age, gender and cell yields were alike across patients and healthy donors.

Expressed TCRB transcripts were sequenced after all isolated RNA was converted to cDNA. Repertoires were generated with immunoSEQ multiplex PCR, while TCRdb's copy carries only in-frame clones and drops some. Of a few hundred thousand clones in the sample, approximately 14% were seen once. Study results and limitations: VDJ junctions in type 1 diabetes patients carried more deletions and fewer insertions. Researchers report that Type 1 diabetes patients had moderately but significantly shorter TCRB CDR3s across all four CD4+ subsets. The naive, central memory and Treg TCRB repertoires looked more alike in patients than they did in healthy donors.

Sorting with CD45RO/CCR7/CD25/CD127/CD95/CD27 yielded naive, central memory, regulatory and stem-like memory CD4+ cells. Trimming pared 8 bases from V and 1 base from J, leaving 21 bases between. The CDR3 is 16 residues long. Per germline, CDR1 SQVTM and CDR2 ANQGSEA. This clone was seen a few times. No antigen is known for it. This clonotype was sampled from a man aged 30 to 45 with type 1 diabetes. The gene calls are TRBV29-1 and TRBJ1-5; D possibly corresponds to TRBD1 (5 bases). The sample comprised naive CD4+ T cells from blood. The CDR3 protein is CSPGGASVPSNQPQHF. CDR3 coding DNA: TGCAGCCCGGGGGGAGCGTCGGTCCCGAGCAATCAGCCCCAGCATTTT.